The 3 T cell receptor beta chains below all came from one sample that was sequenced in a study of a mutant IDH1 vaccine in newly diagnosed glioma. TCRdb's table, derived via immunoSEQ multiplex PCR, lists solely in-frame clones and lacks some. The data hold some 95,000 clones, with about 80% observed a single time. The time point is: baseline, week 1 (first vaccination visit). Treatment noted: pre-vaccination baseline after standard-of-care therapy. The sequenced sample was PBMCs, obtained from a glioma patient treated with radiotherapy, temozolomide or both. Source of these receptors: a man aged 35-49 years with glioma.

The rearrangement uses TRBV5-6 and TRBJ1-1; 7 positions match TRBD1. In germline, CDR1 is SGHDT, CDR2 YYEEEE. This CDR3 comprises 18 residues. With 4 bases clipped from V and 4 bases from J, the junction kept 19 bases outside the gene matches. CDR3 amino acids: CASSPRVPTGWRGTEAFF. CDR3 nucleotides: TGTGCCAGCAGCCCAAGGGTCCCGACAGGGTGGAGGGGCACTGAAGCTTTCTTT.

The rearrangement joins TRBV19 to TRBJ2-6; D remains unclear. The CDR3 runs to 16 residues. CDR1 is LNHDA, CDR2 SQIVND, per germline (reference sequence). Between the trimmed V and J ends, which lost 5 bases and 0 bases, there was a span of 11 bases. CDR3 sequence (DNA): TGTGCCAGTAGTCGGACCTTAAGCTCTGGGGCCAACGTCCTGACTTTC. It encodes CASSRTLSSGANVLTF.

V is TRBV9 and J is TRBJ2-3; 8 bases are shared with TRBD1. Per germline, CDR1 SGDLS and CDR2 YYNGEE. The CDR3 extends over 16 amino acids. After removal of 0 bases from V and 6 bases from J, the junction contained 9 bases not matched to a gene. CDR3 sequence reads: CASSVEFRGLGDTQYF. DNA for the CDR3: TGTGCCAGCAGCGTAGAATTCAGGGGGCTGGGGGATACGCAGTATTTT.